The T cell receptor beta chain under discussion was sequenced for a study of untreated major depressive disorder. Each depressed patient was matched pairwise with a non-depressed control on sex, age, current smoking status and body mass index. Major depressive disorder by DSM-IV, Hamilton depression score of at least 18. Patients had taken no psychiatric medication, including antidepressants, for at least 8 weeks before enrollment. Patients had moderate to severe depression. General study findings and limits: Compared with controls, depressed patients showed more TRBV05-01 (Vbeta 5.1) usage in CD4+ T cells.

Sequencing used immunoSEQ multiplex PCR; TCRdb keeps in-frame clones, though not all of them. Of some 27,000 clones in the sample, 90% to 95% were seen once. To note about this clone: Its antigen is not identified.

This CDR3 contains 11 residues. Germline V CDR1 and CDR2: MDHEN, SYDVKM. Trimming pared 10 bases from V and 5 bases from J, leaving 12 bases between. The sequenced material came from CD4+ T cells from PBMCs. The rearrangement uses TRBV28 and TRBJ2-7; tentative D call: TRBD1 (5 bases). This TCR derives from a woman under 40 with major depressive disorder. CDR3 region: CATLWGHEQYF. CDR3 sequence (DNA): TGTGCCACCCTATGGGGCCACGAGCAGTACTTC.